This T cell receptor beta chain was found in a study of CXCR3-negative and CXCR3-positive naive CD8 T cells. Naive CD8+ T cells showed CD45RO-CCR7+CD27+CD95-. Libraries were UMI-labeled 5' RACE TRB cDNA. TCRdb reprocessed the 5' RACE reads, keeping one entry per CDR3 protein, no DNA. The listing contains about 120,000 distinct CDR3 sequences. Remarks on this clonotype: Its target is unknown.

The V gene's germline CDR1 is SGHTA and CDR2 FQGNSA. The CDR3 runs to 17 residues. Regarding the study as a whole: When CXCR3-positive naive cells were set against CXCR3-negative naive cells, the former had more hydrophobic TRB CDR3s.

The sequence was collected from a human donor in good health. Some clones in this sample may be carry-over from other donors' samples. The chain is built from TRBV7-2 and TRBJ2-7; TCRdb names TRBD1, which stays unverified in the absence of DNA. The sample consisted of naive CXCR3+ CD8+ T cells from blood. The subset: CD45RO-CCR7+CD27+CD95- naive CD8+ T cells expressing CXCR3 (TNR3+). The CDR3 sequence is CASSLATFEDREGEQYF.